The source of this TCR beta chain is a study of blood T cell repertoires in COVID-19. Study context: T cells, B-cell-depleted T cells, or PBMCs supplied cDNA or gDNA.

Germline CDR1 LGHDT, CDR2 YNNKEL (reference sequence). V gave up 6 bases and J gave up 3 bases, with 9 bases separating them. This CDR3 has 12 residues. This clone occurred once. In the authors' workflow: Reference gene primer amplification in the assay estimated nucleated cell counts. Here immunoSEQ multiplex PCR was the method, and the copy in TCRdb shows in-frame clones only, minus some. V, J and clone size were drawn from that table, and D and trimming were deduced from the DNA. The top ten clones hold 1.5% to 2% of a sample with roughly 520,000 clones, approximately 90% of them seen once. Participant-reported clinical history was the basis for cohort assignment.

Material: PBMCs or T cells enriched from blood (not recorded which). The receptor comes from a woman aged 35 to 49 who had recovered from COVID-19. The chain joins TRBV3-1 (or the pseudogene TRBV3-2) to TRBJ2-7, with D uncertain. CDR3 residues: CASSKADYEQYF. CDR3 bases: TGTGCCAGCAGTAAGGCGGACTACGAGCAGTACTTC.